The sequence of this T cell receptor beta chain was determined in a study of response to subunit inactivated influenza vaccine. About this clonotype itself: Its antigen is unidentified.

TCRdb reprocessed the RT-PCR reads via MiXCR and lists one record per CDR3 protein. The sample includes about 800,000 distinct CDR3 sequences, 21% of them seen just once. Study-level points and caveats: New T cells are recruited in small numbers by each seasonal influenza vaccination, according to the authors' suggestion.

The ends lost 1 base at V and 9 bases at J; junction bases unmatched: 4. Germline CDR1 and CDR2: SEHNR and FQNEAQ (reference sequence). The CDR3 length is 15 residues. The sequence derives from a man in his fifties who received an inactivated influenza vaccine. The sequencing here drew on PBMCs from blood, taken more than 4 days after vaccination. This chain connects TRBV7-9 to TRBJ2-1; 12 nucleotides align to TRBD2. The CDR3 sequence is CASSLDWTSGAEQFF. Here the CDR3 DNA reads TGTGCCAGCAGCTTAGATTGGACTAGCGGGGCTGAGCAGTTCTTC.